This TCR beta chain was sequenced for a study of naive and memory T cell subsets. Study findings and constraints: RNA-based TCR counts may shift with T cell activation and differentiation. Naive repertoires, especially CD8, held a few larger clonotypes, possibly memory cells re-expressing CD45RA. Clonotypes are single alpha or beta chains, not paired receptors.

Two oligonucleotides, mixed equimolar, formed the beta constant-region primer covering TRBC1 and TRBC2. Ligated cDNA was amplified by four rounds of PCR with nested alpha and beta constant-region primers and SP2. The cDNA 3' end received a ligated single-stranded oligonucleotide carrying the SP2 primer and a 12-nucleotide UMI. TCRdb used MiXCR to reprocess the UMI-ligation and nested PCR reads, holding one entry per CDR3 protein. Of tens of thousands of distinct CDR3 sequences in the sample, 11% were seen once. Cells stained for CD3, CD4, CD8, CD45RA, CD27 and viability were sorted into four CD45RA/CD27 subsets. A remark on this clonotype: What it binds is not known.

J gave up 2 bases and V 5 bases, and 12 bases lay outside the gene matches. The CDR3 has 16 amino acids. The germline V gene has CDR1 DFQATT and CDR2 SNEGSKA (reference sequence). The specimen was naive CD4+ T cells from blood. The chain couples TRBV20-1 to TRBJ1-5; 7 bases align to TRBD1. The clonotype comes from a human donor in good health. The CDR3 sequence is CSASIRGGVRNQPQHF. The CDR3, as DNA: TGCAGTGCTTCGATCAGAGGGGGCGTTCGCAATCAGCCCCAGCATTTT.